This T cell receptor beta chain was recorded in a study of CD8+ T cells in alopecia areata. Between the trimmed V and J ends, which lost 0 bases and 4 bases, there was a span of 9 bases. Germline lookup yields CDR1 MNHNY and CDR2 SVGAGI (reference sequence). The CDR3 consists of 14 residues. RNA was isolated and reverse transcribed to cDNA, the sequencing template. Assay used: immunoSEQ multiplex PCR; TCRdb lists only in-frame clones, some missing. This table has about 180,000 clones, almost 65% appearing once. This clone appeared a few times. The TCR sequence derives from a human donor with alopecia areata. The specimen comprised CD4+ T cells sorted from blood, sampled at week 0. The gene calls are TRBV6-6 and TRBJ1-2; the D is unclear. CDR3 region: CASSYSMGFYGYTF. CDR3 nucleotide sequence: TGTGCCAGCAGTTACTCCATGGGATTCTATGGCTACACCTTC.